This TCR beta chain stems from a study of OX40 agonist ivuxolimab in advanced cancers. Sequenced by immunoSEQ multiplex PCR; TCRdb stores in-frame clones only, minus some. The data show about 96,000 clones, approximately 80% seen once. This CDR3 is 15 amino acids long. Trimming pared 2 bases from V and 5 bases from J, leaving 14 bases between. CDR1 MNHNS and CDR2 SASEGT come from the germline V gene. This clone is labeled medium-sized. The receptor was isolated from an adult with an advanced solid tumor such as melanoma, head and neck, liver or kidney cancer. The source was CD4+ or CD8+ T cells sorted from blood, collected in a trial of the OX40 agonist ivuxolimab. V and J are TRBV6-1 and TRBJ2-3; maybe TRBD2 (6 bases). CDR3 in amino acids: CASSEMAGSGDTQYF. As DNA, the CDR3 is TGTGCCAGCAGTGAAATGGCGGGGAGTGGAGATACGCAGTATTTT.